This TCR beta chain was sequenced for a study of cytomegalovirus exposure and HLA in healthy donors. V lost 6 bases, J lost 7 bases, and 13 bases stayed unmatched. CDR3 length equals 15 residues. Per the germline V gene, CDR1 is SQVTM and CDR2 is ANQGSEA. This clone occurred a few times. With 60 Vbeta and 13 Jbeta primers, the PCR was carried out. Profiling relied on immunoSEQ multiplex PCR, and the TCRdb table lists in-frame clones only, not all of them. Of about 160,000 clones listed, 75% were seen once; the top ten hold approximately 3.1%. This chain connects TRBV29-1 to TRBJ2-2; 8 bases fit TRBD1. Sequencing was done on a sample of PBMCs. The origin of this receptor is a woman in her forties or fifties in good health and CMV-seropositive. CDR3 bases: TGCAGCGTCATCGGTTTCAACAGGGGGAACGGGGAGCTGTTTTTT. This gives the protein CSVIGFNRGNGELFF.